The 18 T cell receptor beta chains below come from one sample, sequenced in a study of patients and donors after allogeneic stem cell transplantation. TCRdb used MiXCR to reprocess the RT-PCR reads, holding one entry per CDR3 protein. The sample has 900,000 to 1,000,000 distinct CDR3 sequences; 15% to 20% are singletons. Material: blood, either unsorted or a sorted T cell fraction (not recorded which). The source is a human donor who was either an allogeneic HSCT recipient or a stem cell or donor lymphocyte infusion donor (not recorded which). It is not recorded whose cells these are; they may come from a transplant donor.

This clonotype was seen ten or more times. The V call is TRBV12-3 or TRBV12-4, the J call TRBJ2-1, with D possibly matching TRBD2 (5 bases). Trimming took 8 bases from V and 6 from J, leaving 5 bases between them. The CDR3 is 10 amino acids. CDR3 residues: CASGSNEQFF. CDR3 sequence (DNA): TGTGCCAGCGGGAGCAATGAGCAGTTCTTC.

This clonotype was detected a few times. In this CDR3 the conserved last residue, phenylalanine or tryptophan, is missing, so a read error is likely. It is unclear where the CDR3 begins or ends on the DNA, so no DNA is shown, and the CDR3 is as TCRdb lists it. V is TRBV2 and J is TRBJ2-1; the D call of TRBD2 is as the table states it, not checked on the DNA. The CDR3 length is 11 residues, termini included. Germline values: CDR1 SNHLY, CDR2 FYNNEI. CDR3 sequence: CASSGSGLALL.

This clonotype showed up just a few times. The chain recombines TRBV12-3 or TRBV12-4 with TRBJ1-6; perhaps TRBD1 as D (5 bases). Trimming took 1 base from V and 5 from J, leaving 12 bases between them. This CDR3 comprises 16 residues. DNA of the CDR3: TGTGCCAGCAGTTTAGATACAGGCCGAAATAATTCACCCCTCCACTTT. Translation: CASSLDTGRNNSPLHF.

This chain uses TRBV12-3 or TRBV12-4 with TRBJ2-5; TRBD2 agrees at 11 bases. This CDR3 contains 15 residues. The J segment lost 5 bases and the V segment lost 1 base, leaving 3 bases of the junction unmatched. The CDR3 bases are TGTGCCAGCAGTTTAGTAGCGGGAGGGCTTGAGACCCAGTACTTC. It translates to CASSLVAGGLETQYF.

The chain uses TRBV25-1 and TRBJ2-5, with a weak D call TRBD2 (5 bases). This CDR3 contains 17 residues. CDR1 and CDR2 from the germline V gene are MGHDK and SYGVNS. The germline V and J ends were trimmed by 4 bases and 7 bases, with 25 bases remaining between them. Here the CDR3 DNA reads TGTGCCAGCAGTGGAGTGGATGGGAAGGGCCCTCGGGGGACCCAGTACTTC. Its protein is CASSGVDGKGPRGTQYF.

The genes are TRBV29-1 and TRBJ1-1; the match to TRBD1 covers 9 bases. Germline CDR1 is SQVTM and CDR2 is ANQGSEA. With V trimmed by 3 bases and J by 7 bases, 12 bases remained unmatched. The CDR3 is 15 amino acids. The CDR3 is CSVDIQGAYMGEAFF. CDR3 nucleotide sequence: TGCAGCGTTGATATACAGGGGGCGTATATGGGTGAAGCTTTCTTT. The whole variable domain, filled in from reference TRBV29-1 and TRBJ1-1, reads SAVISQKPSRDICQRGTSLTIQCQVDSQVTMMFWYRQQPGQSLTLIATANQGSEATYESGFVIDKFPISRPNLTFSTLTVSNMSPEDSSIYLCSVDIQGAYMGEAFFGQGTRLTVV.

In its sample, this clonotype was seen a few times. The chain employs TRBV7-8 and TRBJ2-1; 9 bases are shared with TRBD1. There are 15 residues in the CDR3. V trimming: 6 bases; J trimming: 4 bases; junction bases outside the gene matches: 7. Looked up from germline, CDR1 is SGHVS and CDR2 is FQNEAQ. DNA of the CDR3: TGTGCCAGCAGACCCAACAGGGGGCCATACAATGAGCAGTTCTTC. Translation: CASRPNRGPYNEQFF.

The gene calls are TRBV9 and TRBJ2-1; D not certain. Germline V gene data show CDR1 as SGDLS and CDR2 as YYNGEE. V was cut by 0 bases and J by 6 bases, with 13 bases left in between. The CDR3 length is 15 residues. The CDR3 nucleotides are TGTGCCAGCAGCGTAGAGTTGGGCCGAGGCAATGAGCAGTTCTTC. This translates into CASSVELGRGNEQFF.

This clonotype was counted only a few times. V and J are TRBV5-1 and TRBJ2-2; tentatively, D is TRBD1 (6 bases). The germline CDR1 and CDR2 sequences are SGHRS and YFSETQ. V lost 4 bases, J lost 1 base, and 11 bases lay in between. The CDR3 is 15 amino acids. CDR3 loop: CASSLKTGNTGELFF. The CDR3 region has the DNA TGCGCCAGCAGCCTTAAGACAGGGAACACCGGGGAGCTGTTTTTT.

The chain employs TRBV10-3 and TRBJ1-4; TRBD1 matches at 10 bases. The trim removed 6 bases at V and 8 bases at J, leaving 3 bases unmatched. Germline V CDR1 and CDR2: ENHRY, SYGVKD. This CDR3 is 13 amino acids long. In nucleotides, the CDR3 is TGTGCCATCAGAGGACAGGGGGAGGAAAAACTGTTTTTT. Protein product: CAIRGQGEEKLFF.

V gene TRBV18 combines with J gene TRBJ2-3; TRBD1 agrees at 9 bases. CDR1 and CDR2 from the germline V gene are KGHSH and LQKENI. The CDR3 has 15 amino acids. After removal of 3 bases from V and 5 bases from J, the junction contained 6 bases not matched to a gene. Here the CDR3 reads CASSPAGTGRDTQYF. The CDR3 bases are TGTGCCAGCTCACCCGCCGGGACAGGGCGAGATACGCAGTATTTT.

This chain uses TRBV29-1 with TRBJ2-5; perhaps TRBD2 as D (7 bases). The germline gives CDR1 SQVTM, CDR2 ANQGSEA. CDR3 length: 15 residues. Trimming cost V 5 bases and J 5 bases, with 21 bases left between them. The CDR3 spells CSVQPEGGRGETQYF. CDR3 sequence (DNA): TGCAGCGTTCAGCCGGAGGGGGGGCGCGGGGAGACCCAGTACTTC.

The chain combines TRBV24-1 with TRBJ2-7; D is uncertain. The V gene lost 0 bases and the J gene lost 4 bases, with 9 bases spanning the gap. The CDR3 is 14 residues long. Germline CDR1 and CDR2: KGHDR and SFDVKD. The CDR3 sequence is CATSDLSSSYEQYF. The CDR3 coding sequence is TGTGCCACCAGTGATTTGTCCTCTTCGTACGAGCAGTACTTC.

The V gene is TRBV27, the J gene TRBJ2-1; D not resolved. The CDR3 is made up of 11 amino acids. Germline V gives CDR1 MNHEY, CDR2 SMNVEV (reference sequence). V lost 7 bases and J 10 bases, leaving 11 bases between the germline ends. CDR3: CASTHGSEQFF. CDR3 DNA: TGTGCCAGCACCCATGGCAGCGAGCAGTTCTTC.

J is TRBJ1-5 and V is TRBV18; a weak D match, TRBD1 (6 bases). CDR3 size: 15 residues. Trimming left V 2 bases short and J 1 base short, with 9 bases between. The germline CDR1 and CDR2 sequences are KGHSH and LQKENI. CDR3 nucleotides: TGTGCCAGCTCACCAGTAGGGGGGAGCAATCAGCCCCAGCATTTT. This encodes CASSPVGGSNQPQHF.

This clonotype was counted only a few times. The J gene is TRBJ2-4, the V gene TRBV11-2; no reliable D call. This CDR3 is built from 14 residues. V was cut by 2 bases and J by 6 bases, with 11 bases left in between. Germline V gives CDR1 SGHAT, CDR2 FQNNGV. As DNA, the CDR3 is TGTGCCAGCAGCTTAATCCCCCGGATAAACATTCAGTACTTC. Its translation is CASSLIPRINIQYF.

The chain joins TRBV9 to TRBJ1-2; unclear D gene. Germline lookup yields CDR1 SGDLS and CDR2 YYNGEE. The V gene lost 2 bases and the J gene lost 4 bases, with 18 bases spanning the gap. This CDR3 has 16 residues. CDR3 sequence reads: CASSVGPRPTIYGYTF. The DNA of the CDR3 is TGTGCCAGCAGCGTCGGACCGCGACCCACAATCTATGGCTACACCTTC.

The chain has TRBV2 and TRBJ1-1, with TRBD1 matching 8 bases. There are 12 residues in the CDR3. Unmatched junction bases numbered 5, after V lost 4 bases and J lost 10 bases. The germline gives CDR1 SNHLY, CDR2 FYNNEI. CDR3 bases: TGTGCCAGCAGTGTACAGGGGGTAGGAGCTTTCTTT. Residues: CASSVQGVGAFF.